This T cell receptor (beta chain) originates from a study of cytomegalovirus exposure and HLA in healthy donors. For the study at large: Earlier findings included some 120 million unique TCR beta sequences obtained from 150 million to 200 million T cells.

Primers: 60 Vbeta forward and 13 Jbeta reverse. Here immunoSEQ multiplex PCR was the method, and the copy in TCRdb shows in-frame clones only, minus some. This table has 180,000 or so clones, over 75% appearing once. Trimming shortened V by 3 bases and J by 9 bases, and 17 bases separated the two germline ends. The CDR3 loop spans 15 amino acids. Germline V gives CDR1 LNHDA, CDR2 SQIVND (reference sequence). Sequenced material: PBMCs. This sequence was found in a boy aged 2 to 9 in good health and CMV-seronegative. The chain joins TRBV19 to TRBJ1-4, with D possibly matching TRBD1 (5 bases). CDR3 sequence reads: CASSIDAGLKKKLFF. The CDR3 DNA is TGTGCCAGTAGTATTGACGCGGGACTGAAGAAAAAACTGTTTTTT.